This note documents a single TCR beta chain sequence. As yet, its antigen is unknown. The data stem from a study of CD8 T cells in ankylosing spondylitis. Study-level findings and limits: Clones linked to disease, bearing a CD8+ phenotype, were relatively rare in peripheral blood. In synovial fluid and blood from reactive arthritis, some motif variants were previously reported. Reportedly, significant enrichment of disease-linked clones occurred in matched ankylosing spondylitis synovial fluid.

V lost 3 bases and J 5 bases, leaving 16 bases between the germline ends. The CDR3 loop spans 15 amino acids. CDR1 is MGHRA, CDR2 YSYEKL, per germline. TCRdb reprocessed the 5' RACE reads with MiXCR, giving one entry per CDR3 protein. The data show roughly 48,000 distinct CDR3 sequences, about 7.8% seen once. Sequencing was done on a sample of blood, either unsorted or a sorted T cell fraction (not recorded which). This chain connects TRBV4-1 to TRBJ1-1, with a possible D match to TRBD1 (5 bases). The source of this sequence is a female donor with ankylosing spondylitis or in good health (not recorded which). The CDR3 DNA is TGCGCCAGCAGCCAGGTCCAGGGAACTTGGACTGAAGCTTTCTTT. This gives the protein CASSQVQGTWTEAFF.